What follows are 22 T cell receptor beta chains derived from one specimen sequenced in a study of blood T cells in healthy people across ages. For the second PCR, which ran for 7 to 11 cycles, a sample-barcoded 5' primer and a J-beta primer mix were used. Using its own MiXCR run on the 5' RACE reads, TCRdb lists one record per CDR3 protein. The top ten clones hold about 10% of a sample with about 930,000 distinct CDR3 sequences, 25% to 35% of them seen once. These same data were also listed under a study on T cells of mothers and their children.

Specimen: blood. Receptor source: a woman in her thirties or forties in good health.

Only a few counts were recorded for this clonotype. The rearrangement joins TRBV20-1 to TRBJ2-1, with D perhaps assigned TRBD1 or TRBD2 (6 bases each). Trimming removed 2 bases from V and 8 bases from J, with 13 bases in between. There are 13 residues in the CDR3. Germline loops: CDR1 DFQATT, CDR2 SNEGSKA (reference sequence). CDR3 sequence (DNA): TGCAGTGCTAGAAGGGGGGCTCTGGATGAGCAGTTCTTC. Its protein product is CSARRGALDEQFF.

The rearrangement links TRBV7-7 to TRBJ2-1; 9 bases agree with TRBD1. The germline V gene encodes CDR1 SSHAT and CDR2 FNYEAQ (reference sequence). CDR3 size: 15 residues. CDR3: CAGSSTGGFGNEQFF. For the CDR3, the DNA is TGTGCTGGCAGCTCCACAGGGGGCTTTGGGAATGAGCAGTTCTTC.

This chain joins TRBV6-5 and TRBJ1-2, with no clear D. There are 15 residues in the CDR3. The V end lost 0 bases, the J end lost 0 bases, and 8 bases lay between the germline ends. Germline CDR1 reads MNHEY; CDR2 reads SVGAGI. Here the CDR3 DNA reads TGTGCCAGCAGTTACTCTGGGGTTTCTAACTATGGCTACACCTTC. Translated, it gives CASSYSGVSNYGYTF.

The chain employs TRBV12-3 or TRBV12-4 and TRBJ1-2; D is undetermined. V gave up 5 bases and J gave up 2 bases, with 15 bases separating them. The CDR3 contains 15 residues. CDR3 nucleotide sequence: TGTGCCAGCAGTCCGGGCGGAAGGGCCAACTATGGCTACACCTTC. Translation: CASSPGGRANYGYTF.

This clonotype was counted at least ten times. The chain couples TRBV4-3 to TRBJ1-2; no reliable D call. The germline V gene has CDR1 LGHNA and CDR2 YSLEER. V shed 1 base and J shed 0 bases, with 3 bases lying between them. The CDR3 has 13 residues. Written as DNA, the CDR3 is TGCGCCAGCAGCCAAGCGTCTAACTATGGCTACACCTTC. Amino acids: CASSQASNYGYTF.

There are a few counts of this clonotype. The V call is TRBV20-1, the J call TRBJ2-1; 7 bases line up with TRBD2. Trimming removed 7 bases from V and 7 bases from J; junction bases left unmatched: 4. Germline lookup yields CDR1 DFQATT and CDR2 SNEGSKA (reference sequence). This CDR3 comprises 11 residues. In DNA form, the CDR3 reads TGCAGTGGGACTAGGCAGAATGAGCAGTTCTTC. Protein: CSGTRQNEQFF.

CDR3 in DNA: TGTGCCAGCAGCAAGGCGGCGGTAAGGATTGAGACCCAGTACTTC. Translation: CASSKAAVRIETQYF. The V gene is TRBV12-3 or TRBV12-4, the J gene TRBJ2-5; D not resolved. With 6 bases removed from V and 5 bases from J, the gap between germline ends came to 19 bases. The CDR3 length is 15 residues.

This sequence joins TRBV7-2 and TRBJ2-1, with D possibly called TRBD1 or TRBD2 (7 bases each). V shed 6 bases and J shed 10 bases, with 22 bases lying between them. CDR1 is SGHTA, CDR2 FQGNSA, per germline. This CDR3 spans 15 amino acids. CDR3 residues: CASSPRTSPRGEQFF. In DNA, the CDR3 is TGTGCCAGCAGTCCCAGGACTAGTCCCAGGGGGGAGCAGTTCTTC.

The chain employs TRBV28 and TRBJ1-2; TRBD1 agrees at 8 bases. CDR3 length: 15 residues. Germline V gives CDR1 MDHEN, CDR2 SYDVKM. V shed 3 bases and J 7 bases; nucleotides not matched to a gene: 10. CDR3 amino acids: CASSFRDRRCSGYTF. In DNA, the CDR3 is TGTGCCAGCAGTTTCCGGGACAGGCGATGCTCTGGCTACACCTTC.

The genes are TRBV20-1 and TRBJ2-4; D ambiguous. The CDR3 is 13 amino acids. V dropped 0 bases and J dropped 8 bases, with 11 bases sitting between them. Germline lookup yields CDR1 DFQATT and CDR2 SNEGSKA (reference sequence). Here the CDR3 DNA reads TGCAGTGCTAGAGATGCCGATTCGGACATTCAGTACTTC. Residues: CSARDADSDIQYF.

This clonotype was recorded a few times. CDR3 sequence: CASSVQGGGGETQYF. DNA for the CDR3: TGTGCCAGCAGTGTCCAGGGCGGGGGAGGGGAGACCCAGTACTTC. V gene TRBV6-1 combines with J gene TRBJ2-5; 7 bases match TRBD2. CDR3 length: 15 residues. V was clipped by 4 bases and J by 5 bases; unmatched bases: 10. The germline CDR1 and CDR2 sequences are MNHNS and SASEGT.

J is TRBJ2-7 and V is TRBV21-1; the table assigns TRBD1, which was not confirmed against the DNA. TRBV21-1 is noted as a pseudogene. This CDR3 comprises 16 residues. CDR3 protein: CASKVPSAAMSYEQYF. The CDR3 nucleotides are TGTGCCAGCAAGGTCCCCTCGGCAGCCATGTCCTACGAGCAGTACTTC.

In regard to this clonotype: An end of the junction does not agree with germline; a read error may underlie this. The J gene is TRBJ2-1, the V gene TRBV9; 13 bases are a match to TRBD2. The CDR3 spans 14 residues. Germline assignment: CDR1 SGDLS and CDR2 YYNGEE. CDR3 sequence: CTSSVEGLAGKQFF. DNA of the CDR3: TGTACCAGCAGCGTAGAGGGACTAGCGGGGAAGCAGTTCTTC.

For this clonotype: Because the CDR3's place on the DNA is in doubt, the DNA is left out and the CDR3 is given as listed by TCRdb. V and J are TRBV7-2 and TRBJ1-2; whether TRBD1, the table's D call, matches the DNA was not checked. CDR1 and CDR2 from the germline V gene are SGHTA and FQGNSA. Ends included, the CDR3 has 15 residues. This CDR3 is CASSVGQGANYGYNF.

Points on this clonotype: A read error may account for a junction end that differs from germline. In DNA form, the CDR3 reads TGTGCCAGCAGCATACCGGGACTAGCGGGGGTAACCGGGGAGCCGTTTTTT. Translating it yields CASSIPGLAGVTGEPFF. This chain joins TRBV7-3 and TRBJ2-2; 14 positions agree with TRBD2. Germline-derived CDR1 and CDR2 are SGHTA and FQGTGA. CDR3 size: 17 residues.

This clonotype was recorded many times. The V gene is TRBV4-1, the J gene TRBJ1-5; D may be TRBD1 (6 bases). Germline loops: CDR1 MGHRA, CDR2 YSYEKL. This CDR3 is built from 15 residues. V lost 4 bases and J 3 bases, leaving 13 bases between the germline ends. The CDR3: CASSLGQTYNQPQHF. DNA for the CDR3: TGCGCCAGCAGCCTCGGACAGACTTACAATCAGCCCCAGCATTTT.

This clonotype has just a few counts. CDR3 in amino acids: CSVDRSTDTQYF. Here the CDR3 DNA reads TGCAGCGTTGATCGGAGCACAGATACGCAGTATTTT. V gene TRBV29-1 combines with J gene TRBJ2-3; D gene ambiguous. The CDR3 loop spans 12 amino acids. Germline V gene data show CDR1 as SQVTM and CDR2 as ANQGSEA. V dropped 3 bases and J dropped 0 bases, with 4 bases sitting between them.

The V and J genes are TRBV7-2 and TRBJ1-1; TRBD1 matches at 9 bases. Germline V gene lookup returns CDR1 SGHTA and CDR2 FQGNSA. Trimming cost V 1 base and J 1 base; bases outside gene matches: 4. The CDR3 consists of 16 residues. The chain's CDR3 is CASSLGDRVANTEAFF. For the CDR3, the DNA is TGTGCCAGCAGCTTAGGGGACAGGGTGGCGAACACTGAAGCTTTCTTT.

In the case of this clonotype: A read error may produce the germline difference seen at one junction end. The chain carries TRBV5-1 and TRBJ1-2, with 10 bases aligning to TRBD1. The germline V gene has CDR1 SGHRS and CDR2 YFSETQ. This CDR3 region has 16 residues. The CDR3 spells CASSRGTGDSRGGHTF. CDR3 DNA: TGCGCCAGCAGCCGCGGGACAGGGGACTCGCGGGGTGGCCACACCTTC.

The gene calls are TRBV5-6 and TRBJ1-6, with D possibly being TRBD1 (6 bases). From germline, CDR1 is SGHDT and CDR2 YYEEEE. Trimming removed 5 bases from V and 12 bases from J, with 18 bases in between. The CDR3 covers 14 residues. CDR3 DNA sequence: TGTGCCAGCAGTCGGGGACACCTTAGGGTACCCCTCCACTTT. Protein: CASSRGHLRVPLHF.

The rearrangement links TRBV15 to TRBJ2-7; a weak D match, TRBD1 (6 bases). The germline CDR1 and CDR2 sequences are LNHNV and YYDKDF (reference sequence). This CDR3 comprises 14 residues. V shed 1 base and J shed 5 bases, with 12 bases lying between them. CDR3 loop: CATSRGTGLDEQYF. The CDR3, as DNA: TGTGCCACCAGCAGAGGTACAGGGCTCGACGAGCAGTACTTC.

J is TRBJ1-6 and V is TRBV4-1; TRBD1 might be the D (5 bases). Germline CDR1 MGHRA, CDR2 YSYEKL. V was clipped by 4 bases and J by 7 bases, with 14 bases between them. This CDR3 contains 15 residues. The CDR3 coding sequence is TGCGCCAGCAGCCCAGGGAGGGTTGAAAATTCACCCCTCCACTTT. Amino acid sequence: CASSPGRVENSPLHF.